The sequence of this TCR beta chain was determined in a study of cytomegalovirus exposure and HLA in healthy donors. The PCR used 60 Vbeta and 13 Jbeta primers. Clones were read by immunoSEQ multiplex PCR, and TCRdb kept only the in-frame ones, dropping some. The sample contains about 140,000 clones, 70% to 80% of which appear only once. Study-level points and caveats: Published work reported that the classifier diagnosed cytomegalovirus status with high specificity and sensitivity.

This clone came up once. Its specificity is not known. Germline V lookup: CDR1 GTSNPN, CDR2 SVGIG (reference sequence). With 5 bases removed from V and 0 bases from J, the gap between germline ends came to 10 bases. This CDR3 spans 13 amino acids. This TCR derives from a man aged 18 to 35 in good health and CMV-seronegative. What was sequenced was PBMCs. The J gene is TRBJ1-2, the V gene TRBV30; D is uncertain. Here the CDR3 DNA reads TGTGCCTGGGGAGAAGCCACTAACTATGGCTACACCTTC. Its translation is CAWGEATNYGYTF.